Following are 31 T cell receptor beta chains from one sample sequenced in a study of human T cells and chemical hapten exposure (dated by TCRdb to the early 2020s). Interpreted using the paper, the time point label stands for: patch test 1, 2 weeks after DPC sensitization. The treatment or condition label, read with the paper, signifies: therapeutic diphenylcyclopropenone sensitization with weekly scalp DPC. Library method: RACE. Reads for this sample came from a NextSeq 500. The public reads were reanalyzed by TCRdb: fastp trimming at Q25, MiXCR alignment, in-frame beta chains only. Rows are unified per CDR3 protein, each entry keeping the most common DNA and genes. In this sample the table shows around 100,000 distinct CDR3 sequences, 9.5% to 12% of which occur a single time. Of the sample, under 4.5% falls within the top ten clones. The source was whole blood, collected in connection with sensitization to the hapten diphenylcyclopropenone (DPC). The source is a woman in her 40s with alopecia areata. Some clones in this sample may be carry-over from other donors' samples.

The table lists this clonotype with many counts. Here the CDR3 DNA reads TGTGCCAGCAGTTACTCGAGCGGGGCCTCCTACGAGCAGTACTTC. Amino acid sequence: CASSYSSGASYEQYF. The V gene is TRBV6-5, the J gene TRBJ2-7; 7 bases align to TRBD2. CDR3 length: 15 residues. Per germline, CDR1 MNHEY and CDR2 SVGAGI. V trimming: 0 bases; J trimming: 0 bases; junction bases outside the gene matches: 2.

The chain has TRBV12-3 or TRBV12-4 and TRBJ2-6; the D is unclear. This CDR3 is 16 amino acids long. Deletions cut 1 base from V and 0 bases from J, with 7 bases between. CDR3 nucleotide sequence: TGTGCCAGCAGTTTAGGGCGGAGCTCTGGGGCCAACGTCCTGACTTTC. Its protein product is CASSLGRSSGANVLTF.

V and J are TRBV21-1 and TRBJ1-4; the table names TRBD1, a call not compared with the DNA. TRBV21-1 is a pseudogene locus. The CDR3 runs to 13 residues. This CDR3 reads CASWDRGHEKLFF. Written as DNA, the CDR3 is TGTGCCAGCTGGGACAGGGGGCATGAAAAACTGTTTTTT.

This chain joins TRBV12-5 and TRBJ2-1; D uncertain. Looked up from germline, CDR1 is LGHNT and CDR2 is FRNRAP. The germline V and J ends were trimmed by 1 base and 0 bases, with 7 bases remaining between them. The CDR3 has 15 amino acids. The chain's CDR3 is CASGLEQSSYNEQFF. The DNA of the CDR3 is TGTGCTAGTGGTTTGGAACAGAGCTCCTACAATGAGCAGTTCTTC. Looking up the rest from reference TRBV12-5 and TRBJ2-1 gives the full variable domain: DARVTQTPRHKVTEMGQEVTMRCQPILGHNTVFWYRQTMMQGLELLAYFRNRAPLDDSGMPKDRFSAEMPDATLATLKIQPSEPRDSAVYFCASGLEQSSYNEQFFGPGTRLTVL.

This clonotype has only a few counts. Relative to the germline gene, one junction end is altered; a read error may explain this. J is TRBJ2-7 and V is TRBV6-1, with D hard to call. The CDR3 totals 14 residues. Germline CDR1 reads MNHNS; CDR2 reads SASEGT. The CDR3 DNA is TGTGCCAGCAGTTTAGAGGCTAGTTCCTCCGAGCAGTACTTC. It codes for CASSLEASSSEQYF.

For the CDR3, the DNA is TGTGCCACCGGAAATCGGGATACGCAGTATTTT. This encodes CATGNRDTQYF. The chain combines TRBV24-1 with TRBJ2-3; D is undetermined. Per the germline V gene, CDR1 is KGHDR and CDR2 is SFDVKD. CDR3 length equals 11 residues. Trimming left V 9 bases short and J 6 bases short, with 9 bases between.

Details on this clonotype: This may be a read error, as it is one base from a much larger clone. This chain joins TRBV12-5 and TRBJ2-7, with D perhaps TRBD1 (6 bases). V was cut by 5 bases and J by 8 bases, with 13 bases left in between. The length of the CDR3 is 12 residues. Germline V lookup: CDR1 LGHNT, CDR2 FRNRAP. The CDR3, as DNA: TGTGCTAGTGGTAGGACAGTTTACAAGCAGTACTTC. Translated: CASGRTVYKQYF.

This clonotype showed up just a few times. This chain uses TRBV29-1 with TRBJ2-1; D gene unclear. Germline CDR1 SQVTM, CDR2 ANQGSEA. V was cut by 7 bases and J by 9 bases, with 16 bases left in between. This CDR3 region has 12 residues. CDR3 residues: CSASPRQTEQFF. CDR3 sequence (DNA): TGCAGCGCTTCGCCTCGGCAAACTGAGCAGTTCTTC.

This clonotype has more than one count but fewer than ten. The chain couples TRBV6-2 or TRBV6-3 to TRBJ2-3, with D perhaps matching TRBD1 (5 bases). Germline V lookup: CDR1 MNHEY, CDR2 SVGEGT. V lost 5 bases, J lost 5 bases, and 17 bases lay in between. The CDR3 covers 15 residues. In DNA form, the CDR3 reads TGTGCCAGCAGTCCAGTCCGGACATACGGAGATACGCAGTATTTT. As protein: CASSPVRTYGDTQYF.

This clonotype was counted at least ten times. J is TRBJ2-7 and V is TRBV29-1, with 7 bases lining up with TRBD2. CDR1 and CDR2 (germline): SQVTM, ANQGSEA. Trimming at V came to 4 bases and at J to 2 bases, leaving 2 bases not matched to a gene. The CDR3 length is 12 residues. The CDR3 DNA is TGCAGCGTTGTGCGGGGGACCTACGAGCAGTACTTC. This sequence encodes CSVVRGTYEQYF.

This clonotype was counted at least ten times. CDR3 protein: CASSHSAGVGKNIQYF. CDR3 nucleotide sequence: TGCGCCAGCAGTCATTCTGCAGGGGTCGGCAAAAACATTCAGTACTTC. The chain recombines TRBV23-1 with TRBJ2-4; D might be TRBD1 (6 bases). TRBV23-1 belongs to the ORF category, with a function that is uncertain. V was pared by 3 bases and J by 3 bases, with 15 bases between. The length of the CDR3 is 16 residues.

The chain carries TRBV5-6 and TRBJ1-1; TRBD1 agrees at 9 bases. There are 14 residues in the CDR3. Germline V gene data show CDR1 as SGHDT and CDR2 as YYEEEE. V was pared by 5 bases and J by 2 bases, with 4 bases of the junction left unmatched. CDR3 sequence (DNA): TGTGCCAGCAGGCGGGACAGGGATAACACTGAAGCTTTCTTT. Its translation is CASRRDRDNTEAFF.

There are many counts of this clonotype. The chain recombines TRBV20-1 with TRBJ2-3; 9 bases line up with TRBD2. Germline V gives CDR1 DFQATT, CDR2 SNEGSKA (reference sequence). The CDR3 is made up of 16 amino acids. Losses at the gene ends were 0 bases for V and 7 bases for J; bases not matched to a gene: 11. CDR3 in amino acids: CSARDRRREGVNTQYF. DNA of the CDR3: TGCAGTGCTAGAGATCGAAGGCGGGAGGGCGTGAATACGCAGTATTTT.

This clonotype has ten or more counts. The chain couples TRBV29-1 to TRBJ1-1; D unresolved. V lost 7 bases to trimming and J lost 0 bases, with 12 bases between them. The CDR3 spans 13 residues. Germline V CDR1 and CDR2: SQVTM, ANQGSEA. The CDR3 coding sequence is TGCAGCGCCGCCGTCGGTCTGAACACTGAAGCTTTCTTT. Translation: CSAAVGLNTEAFF.

DNA of the CDR3: TGTGCCAGCAGCCAAGTCCACGGGAGCTCCTACAATGAGCAGTTCTTC. Amino acid sequence: CASSQVHGSSYNEQFF. V is TRBV4-2 and J is TRBJ2-1; possibly TRBD2 for D (6 bases). Trimming removed 1 base from V and 0 bases from J, with 10 bases in between. Germline-derived CDR1 and CDR2 are LGHNA and YNFKEQ. The CDR3 consists of 16 residues.

This clonotype has a count of ten or more. The J gene is TRBJ2-1, the V gene TRBV3-1, with TRBD1 matching over 10 bases. Germline values: CDR1 LGHDT, CDR2 YNNKEL (reference sequence). The length of the CDR3 is 15 residues. Losses at the gene ends were 1 base for V and 7 bases for J; bases not matched to a gene: 4. Here the CDR3 reads CASSQAGQGWNEQFF. The DNA for the CDR3 is TGTGCCAGCAGCCAAGCGGGACAGGGGTGGAATGAGCAGTTCTTC.

The rearrangement uses TRBV4-3 and TRBJ1-6; 7 bases agree with TRBD1. The V gene end was trimmed by 1 base and the J gene end by 6 bases; junction bases not matched to a gene: 3. The CDR3 is 15 residues long. Germline CDR1 reads LGHNA; CDR2 reads YSLEER. The chain's CDR3 is CASSQVAGGNSPLHF. CDR3 nucleotides: TGCGCCAGCAGCCAAGTGGCAGGGGGTAATTCACCCCTCCACTTT.

V is TRBV2 and J is TRBJ2-5; 7 nucleotides align to TRBD1. The CDR3 runs 19 residues. Losses at the gene ends were 10 bases for V and 4 bases for J; bases not matched to a gene: 27. CDR1 and CDR2 (germline): SNHLY, FYNNEI. CDR3 bases: TGTGCCACCGCGGAAACAGGGGTTCCGACCAAGTATGCGGGAGAGACCCAGTACTTC. Its protein product is CATAETGVPTKYAGETQYF.

At least ten counts were recorded for this clonotype. The chain links TRBV7-3 to TRBJ1-6; D call uncertain. From germline, CDR1 is SGHTA and CDR2 FQGTGA. Between the trimmed V and J ends, which lost 1 base and 8 bases, there was a span of 9 bases. The CDR3 loop spans 14 amino acids. CDR3 nucleotide sequence: TGTGCCAGCAGCTTAAAGGGAACCCATTCACCCCTCCACTTT. Translated: CASSLKGTHSPLHF. Using reference TRBV7-3 and TRBJ1-6 for the parts outside the CDR3, the full variable domain is GAGVSQTPSNKVTEKGKYVELRCDPISGHTALYWYRQSLGQGPEFLIYFQGTGAADDSGLPNDRFFAVRPEGSVSTLKIQRTERGDSAVYLCASSLKGTHSPLHFGNGTRLTVT.

This clonotype was observed at least ten times. The CDR3 sequence is CASSTAYEQYF. The CDR3 nucleotides read TGTGCCAGCAGTACCGCCTACGAGCAGTACTTC. The V and J genes are TRBV28 and TRBJ2-7; no clear D gene. Germline CDR1 reads MDHEN; CDR2 reads SYDVKM. This CDR3 region has 11 residues. V was pared by 5 bases and J by 2 bases, with 4 bases between.

This clonotype has more than one count but fewer than ten. The chain carries TRBV12-3 or TRBV12-4 and TRBJ2-2, with D unresolved. The CDR3 contains 12 residues. Trimming shortened V by 6 bases and J by 4 bases, and 6 bases separated the two germline ends. The CDR3 DNA sequence: TGTGCCAGCAGGACTGGCACCGGGGAGCTGTTTTTT. This gives the protein CASRTGTGELFF.

This clonotype was seen at least ten times. The chain employs TRBV6-2 or TRBV6-3 and TRBJ1-5; D remains ambiguous. This CDR3 has 15 residues. V was pared by 4 bases and J by 2 bases, with 12 bases between. The germline V gene has CDR1 MNHEY and CDR2 SVGEGT. CDR3 region: CASSSVDGGNQPQHF. The DNA of the CDR3 is TGTGCCAGCAGTTCCGTAGACGGGGGCAATCAGCCCCAGCATTTT.

This clonotype was counted at least ten times. V usage is TRBV10-3 and J usage is TRBJ2-3; D unclear. Trimming stripped 4 bases from V and 3 bases from J, with 8 bases between. Germline CDR1 and CDR2: ENHRY and SYGVKD. This CDR3 is built from 13 residues. The CDR3 DNA follows: TGTGCCATCAGTGGTGGAACAACAGATACGCAGTATTTT. It specifies CAISGGTTDTQYF.

This clonotype was found many times. This chain links TRBV4-3 with TRBJ1-5; possibly TRBD1 for D (5 bases). Trimming removed 0 bases at V and 6 bases at J, with 12 bases between. The germline gives CDR1 LGHNA, CDR2 YSLEER. The CDR3 loop spans 15 amino acids. CDR3 sequence reads: CASSQEGTYRQPQHF. The CDR3 nucleotides are TGCGCCAGCAGCCAAGAAGGGACCTATCGTCAGCCCCAGCATTTT.

This clonotype was seen repeatedly, ten times or more. The rearrangement joins TRBV28 to TRBJ2-3, with 7 bases identical to TRBD2. Per the germline V gene, CDR1 is MDHEN and CDR2 is SYDVKM. The length of the CDR3 is 18 residues. Trimming removed 5 bases from V and 2 bases from J; junction bases left unmatched: 16. CDR3 in DNA: TGTGCCAGCAGTCTTACGCTCCTGACTAGCCCTGACACAGATACGCAGTATTTT. Amino acids: CASSLTLLTSPDTDTQYF.

The CDR3 reads CASSLARWDTNEKLFF. For the CDR3, the DNA is TGTGCCAGCAGCTTAGCGCGTTGGGACACTAATGAAAAACTGTTTTTT. The chain is built from TRBV7-2 and TRBJ1-4, with a weak D call TRBD1 (5 bases). Looked up from germline, CDR1 is SGHTA and CDR2 is FQGNSA. CDR3 size: 16 residues. The V end was cut by 0 bases, the J end by 2 bases, with 10 bases between.

This clonotype was seen more than once but under ten times. The rearrangement joins TRBV12-3 or TRBV12-4 to TRBJ1-2; 8 bases line up with TRBD1. The CDR3 covers 17 residues. V shed 2 bases and J 4 bases; nucleotides not matched to a gene: 12. The chain's CDR3 is CASSLSGTGLLSYGYTF. Here the CDR3 DNA reads TGTGCCAGCAGTTTATCTGGGACAGGCCTATTAAGCTATGGCTACACCTTC.

The chain links TRBV6-2 or TRBV6-3 to TRBJ1-1; no definite D call. Germline values: CDR1 MNHEY, CDR2 SVGEGT. The CDR3 totals 14 residues. V lost 2 bases, J lost 4 bases, and 11 bases lay in between. Here the CDR3 DNA reads TGTGCCAGCAGTTACCCGTATACCCGCACTGAAGCTTTCTTT. Protein sequence: CASSYPYTRTEAFF.

The V gene is TRBV19, the J gene TRBJ2-7; no firm D call. Per the germline V gene, CDR1 is LNHDA and CDR2 is SQIVND (reference sequence). V was trimmed by 1 base and J by 5 bases, leaving 9 bases between them. This CDR3 spans 13 amino acids. This chain's CDR3 is CASSIGPINEQYF. CDR3 DNA: TGTGCCAGTAGTATAGGGCCTATCAACGAGCAGTACTTC. Full variable domain (remainder filled in from reference TRBV19 and TRBJ2-7): DGGITQSPKYLFRKEGQNVTLSCEQNLNHDAMYWYRQDPGQGLRLIYYSQIVNDFQKGDIAEGYSVSREKKESFPLTVTSAQKNPTAFYLCASSIGPINEQYFGPGTRLTVT.

This clonotype was found a few times. The gene calls are TRBV2 and TRBJ2-1; 12 bases fit TRBD1. The CDR3 contains 14 residues. V lost 6 bases and J lost 8; bases outside the gene matches: 5. Germline V gives CDR1 SNHLY, CDR2 FYNNEI. The CDR3: CASRGTGGMDEQFF. CDR3 nucleotides: TGTGCCAGCAGGGGGACAGGGGGCATGGATGAGCAGTTCTTC.

The genes are TRBV6-5 and TRBJ2-7; D could derive from TRBD1 or TRBD2 (5 bases each). CDR3 length equals 13 residues. V lost 0 bases to trimming and J lost 3 bases, with 6 bases between them. CDR1 and CDR2 (germline): MNHEY, SVGAGI. The CDR3 DNA reads as TGTGCCAGCAGTTACTCGGGGGACTACGAGCAGTACTTC. Its protein is CASSYSGDYEQYF.